These 11 T cell receptor beta chains share one sample of origin, sequenced in a study of multiple sclerosis patients with progressive multifocal leukoencephalopathy. The method was immunoSEQ multiplex PCR; TCRdb's version includes in-frame clones alone and lacks a portion of them. Of some 31,000 clones in the sample, roughly 84% were seen once. Time point in this sample: time of PML onset. The material was PBMCs, obtained from a patient treated with natalizumab. These receptors were taken from a human donor with progressive multifocal leukoencephalopathy.

The V call is TRBV28, the J call TRBJ1-2; 8 bases match TRBD1. The CDR3 contains 13 residues. The V segment lost 4 bases and the J segment 5 bases; nucleotides outside the gene matches: 3. Germline V CDR1 and CDR2: MDHEN, SYDVKM. The CDR3 DNA follows: TGTGCCAGCAGTTCGGGACAGGAATATGGCTACACCTTC. The encoded protein is CASSSGQEYGYTF.

This chain joins TRBV19 and TRBJ1-3; possible D gene TRBD1, 6 bases. There are 15 residues in the CDR3. Germline CDR1 LNHDA, CDR2 SQIVND (reference sequence). The V end was cut by 3 bases, the J end by 8 bases, with 17 bases between. CDR3 region: CASSISQGLWDTIYF. The CDR3, as DNA: TGTGCCAGTAGTATTTCCCAGGGGCTCTGGGACACCATATATTTT.

Concerning this clone itself: An end of the junction does not agree with germline; a read error may underlie this. The same CDR3 can be traced to other DNA sequences in this sample. The rearrangement uses TRBV7-2 and TRBJ2-7; 7 bases are a match to TRBD2. The germline V gene has CDR1 SGHTA and CDR2 FQGNSA. This CDR3 is 14 amino acids long. CDR3 in amino acids: CASSSGGSSYEQYF. CDR3 bases: TGTGCTAGCAGCTCGGGGGGAAGCTCCTACGAGCAGTACTTC.

The chain recombines TRBV7-9 with TRBJ1-2, with a tentative D call TRBD1 (6 bases). This CDR3 is 17 amino acids long. V lost 5 bases to trimming and J lost 4 bases, with 23 bases between them. Looked up from germline, CDR1 is SEHNR and CDR2 is FQNEAQ (reference sequence). The CDR3: CASSVSSSTGLLYGYTF. Here the CDR3 DNA reads TGTGCCAGCAGCGTATCCAGTTCGACAGGACTTCTCTATGGCTACACCTTC.

The chain combines TRBV28 with TRBJ1-1, with a possible D match to TRBD1 (5 bases). This CDR3 has 14 residues. CDR1 and CDR2 (germline): MDHEN, SYDVKM. The V gene lost 5 bases and the J gene lost 10 bases, with 20 bases spanning the gap. The CDR3 sequence: CASSGGQGWVIAFF. In DNA, the CDR3 is TGTGCCAGCAGTGGCGGCCAGGGTTGGGTTATAGCTTTCTTT.

This chain links TRBV25-1 with TRBJ2-1; D possibly corresponds to TRBD2 (6 bases). The CDR3 loop spans 15 amino acids. Per the germline V gene, CDR1 is MGHDK and CDR2 is SYGVNS. The germline V and J ends were trimmed by 6 bases and 5 bases, with 17 bases remaining between them. The CDR3 sequence: CASRLGGILHNEQFF. CDR3 DNA: TGTGCCAGCAGGTTGGGCGGGATCCTCCACAATGAGCAGTTCTTC.

The chain employs TRBV5-6 and TRBJ2-1; TRBD2 agrees at 11 bases. The CDR3 contains 16 residues. In germline, CDR1 is SGHDT, CDR2 YYEEEE. V dropped 2 bases and J dropped 3; count of bases not matched to a gene: 4. The CDR3 protein is CASSFTTSGNYNEQFF. The CDR3 DNA is TGTGCCAGCAGCTTCACGACTAGCGGGAACTACAATGAGCAGTTCTTC.

The CDR3 coding sequence is TGTGCCAGTAGTAACGAAAACGAGCAGTACTTC. Residues: CASSNENEQYF. V usage is TRBV19 and J usage is TRBJ2-7; D ambiguous. Trimming pared 4 bases from V and 5 bases from J, leaving 6 bases between. This CDR3 has 11 residues. The germline CDR1 and CDR2 sequences are LNHDA and SQIVND (reference sequence).

The J gene is TRBJ2-6, the V gene TRBV29-1; perhaps D is TRBD1 or TRBD2 (5 bases each). Germline lookup yields CDR1 SQVTM and CDR2 ANQGSEA. Trimming shortened V by 4 bases and J by 2 bases, and 9 bases separated the two germline ends. This CDR3 is built from 14 residues. The CDR3 DNA reads as TGCAGCGTTGGAGGGGTACCTGGGGCCAACGTCCTGACTTTC. Protein sequence: CSVGGVPGANVLTF.

This chain uses TRBV6-1 with TRBJ1-2; no clear D gene. Between the trimmed V and J ends, which lost 2 bases and 2 bases, there was a span of 9 bases. Germline lookup yields CDR1 MNHNS and CDR2 SASEGT. The CDR3 loop spans 14 amino acids. This CDR3 is CASSERDANYGYTF. In nucleotides, the CDR3 is TGTGCCAGCAGTGAACGAGACGCAAACTATGGCTACACCTTC.

The chain recombines TRBV6-1 with TRBJ1-1; D gene unclear. There are 12 residues in the CDR3. Germline V gives CDR1 MNHNS, CDR2 SASEGT. Between the trimmed V and J ends, which lost 6 bases and 11 bases, there was a span of 16 bases. The CDR3 bases are TGTGCCAGCAGCACATCCTTGTTAGGGGCTTTCTTT. Its translation: CASSTSLLGAFF.